This is a list of T cell receptor beta chains from one sample in a study of T cell responses to AZD1222 COVID-19 vaccine. Libraries were prepared by immunoSEQ multiplex PCR; TCRdb keeps only in-frame clonotypes and omits some of them. The sample carries roughly 70,000 clones, roughly 87% recorded once. This sample comprised peripheral blood, obtained 28 days after the second AZD1222 dose. The receptors stem from an adult who received the AZD1222 COVID-19 vaccine. The CDR3 runs from the conserved cysteine through the conserved F or W. Fields, in order: V gene, clone size, D gene, J gene, CDR3 DNA, CDR3 protein. D genes are given only for firm matches. Some rows mark clone size as missing; the rest say once, few, many or name a class of expanded clone.

TRBV29-1	.	.	TRBJ1-5	TGCAGCGTTGGGGGGTTTAATCAGCCCCAGCATTTT	CSVGGFNQPQHF
TRBV7-3	.	.	TRBJ2-1	TGTGCCAGCAGTTCCGGGGACAATGAGCAGTTCTTC	CASSSGDNEQFF
TRBV5-8	.	TRBD1	TRBJ1-5	TGTGCCAGCAGCCCCGGGACAGCTCATAGCAATCAGCCCCAGCATTTT	CASSPGTAHSNQPQHF
TRBV19	once	.	TRBJ1-1	TGTGCCAGTAGCCCCTACATAGCGAGGGAGGGAGCGGCTTTCTTT	CASSPYIAREGAAFF
TRBV7-2	.	TRBD2	TRBJ2-2	TGTGCCAGCAGCTTAGCAAGCGGGAGTCCGAACGGGGAGCTGTTTTTT	CASSLASGSPNGELFF
TRBV19	.	.	TRBJ2-1	TGTGCCAGTAGTAAAACAGGCTCCTACAATGAGCAGTTCTTC	CASSKTGSYNEQFF
TRBV18	.	.	TRBJ1-3	TGTGCCGCCAGCGGGGACCACCTTTCGAACACCATATATTTT	CAASGDHLSNTIYF
TRBV10-3	.	.	TRBJ1-1	TGTGCCATCAGTGAGTCAAAACTGAACACTGAAGCTTTCTTT	CAISESKLNTEAFF
TRBV30	.	.	TRBJ1-1	TGTGCCTGGAGACCCGCCCGACCTGAAGCTTTCTTT	CAWRPARPEAFF
TRBV5-8	.	.	TRBJ1-2	TGTGCCAGCAGTACGAGGGGGGTCTATGGCTACACCTTC	CASSTRGVYGYTF
TRBV12-5	.	.	TRBJ1-3	TGTGCTAGTGGCAGGACGGACCCTGGAAACACCATATATTTT	CASGRTDPGNTIYF
TRBV7-9	once	.	TRBJ2-5	TGTGCCAGCAGCTGGGGGCTGGAGACCCAGTACTTC	CASSWGLETQYF
TRBV7-2	.	.	TRBJ2-1	TGTGCCAGCAGCCCCTGGAGATTGCGGGAGCAGTTCTTC	CASSPWRLREQFF
TRBV19	.	.	TRBJ1-5	TGTGCCAGTAGTACAGCGGCGGATTATAGCAATCAGCCCCAGCATTTT	CASSTAADYSNQPQHF
TRBV18	.	TRBD1	TRBJ2-7	TGTGCCAGCTCACCACCAGGACAGGGTTCCTACGAGCAGTACTTC	CASSPPGQGSYEQYF
TRBV15	.	.	TRBJ1-1	TGTGCCACCAGCACGAACAGCGCTGAAGCTTTCTTT	CATSTNSAEAFF
TRBV30	.	TRBD2	TRBJ2-1	TGTGCCTGGAGTTGGCTAGCGGGGGATTACAATGAGCAGTTCTTC	CAWSWLAGDYNEQFF
TRBV19	.	.	TRBJ2-1	TGTGCCAGTAGCGTTGGGGGTACCTACAATGAGCAGTTCTTC	CASSVGGTYNEQFF
TRBV27	.	.	TRBJ1-1	TGTGCCAGCAGTTTATCCCAGTTGAACACTGAAGCTTTCTTT	CASSLSQLNTEAFF
TRBV6-5	.	TRBD1	TRBJ1-5	TGTGCCAGCAGAGGGACAGGGTCGAGCAATCAGCCCCAGCATTTT	CASRGTGSSNQPQHF
TRBV2	.	.	TRBJ1-5	TGTGCCAGCAGTGAAGGGGATCAGCCCCAGCATTTT	CASSEGDQPQHF
TRBV5-1	.	.	TRBJ2-7	TGCGCCAGCAGCTTACAGGGACAACTCTACGAGCAGTACTTC	CASSLQGQLYEQYF
TRBV9	.	.	TRBJ2-3	TGTGCCAGCAGCGTAGCCTATCCTCGGACCCCCGGGTCAGATACGCAGTATTTT	CASSVAYPRTPGSDTQYF
TRBV9	.	TRBD1	TRBJ1-1	TGTGCCAGCAGCGTAGGAAGGGGACAGGGTAGGTCTGAAGCTTTCTTT	CASSVGRGQGRSEAFF
TRBV7-2	few	.	TRBJ2-2	TGTGCCAGCAGCCCAATTTCAGGGACCGGGGAGCTGTTTTTT	CASSPISGTGELFF
TRBV6-2/TRBV6-3	.	.	TRBJ1-5	TGTGCCAGCAGTTTCCTAGTTCAGGGTTTCAATCAGCCCCAGCATTTT	CASSFLVQGFNQPQHF
TRBV6-1	few	.	TRBJ1-2	TGTGCCAGCAGTGAAGCCGGAATAACAGGGAAATCTGGCTACACCTTC	CASSEAGITGKSGYTF
TRBV15	.	.	TRBJ1-4	TGTGCCACCAGCCCAGCGACAGGTGGAATTGAAAAACTGTTTTTT	CATSPATGGIEKLFF
TRBV6-5	.	.	TRBJ2-3	TGTGCCAGCAGTTACTCAAGGGATCTAGGAGATACGCAGTATTTT	CASSYSRDLGDTQYF
TRBV4-1	.	.	TRBJ2-1	TGCGCCAGCAGCCAAGATTTCGGCAATGAGCAGTTCTTC	CASSQDFGNEQFF
TRBV2	.	.	TRBJ1-2	TGTGCCAGCAGCGTACAGGGCCTCTATGGCTACACCTTC	CASSVQGLYGYTF
TRBV7-9	.	.	TRBJ1-6	TGTGCCAGCAGCATCCGGGACGGTGATAATTCACCCCTCCACTTT	CASSIRDGDNSPLHF
TRBV12-2	.	.	TRBJ2-1	TGTGCAAGTCGCTTAGATCCGGCCAGGGTCAATGAGCAGTTCTTC	CASRLDPARVNEQFF
TRBV4-2	few	TRBD2	TRBJ2-5	TGTGCCAGCAGCCTCTTTACTAGCGGGAGTCAGGAGACCCAGTACTTC	CASSLFTSGSQETQYF
TRBV4-3	.	TRBD1	TRBJ1-6	TGCGCCAGCAGCCAAATTGGGACAGGTGATTCACCCCTCCACTTT	CASSQIGTGDSPLHF
TRBV5-6	.	.	TRBJ2-1	TGTGCCAGCAGCTTGGGTTTTATCGGGTACAATGAGCAGTTCTTC	CASSLGFIGYNEQFF
TRBV2	.	TRBD2	TRBJ2-3	TGTGCCAGCAGTGAAGGAGCGGGAGAAACAGATACGCAGTATTTT	CASSEGAGETDTQYF
TRBV7-2	.	TRBD2	TRBJ2-7	TGTGCCAGCAGCGTAACTAGCGGGAGTAGTATCGAGCAGTACTTC	CASSVTSGSSIEQYF
TRBV3-1/TRBV3-2	.	.	TRBJ1-5	TGTGCCAGCAGCCAAGAAGGGTATCAGCCCCAGCATTTT	CASSQEGYQPQHF
TRBV6-5	.	.	TRBJ1-5	TGTGCCAGCAGCCTGGGACAACCCAATCAGCCCCAGCATTTT	CASSLGQPNQPQHF
TRBV18	.	TRBD1	TRBJ2-7	TGTGCCAGCTCAAGGATGGACAGGGGGGCCGAGCAGTACTTC	CASSRMDRGAEQYF
TRBV2	once	.	TRBJ1-1	TGTGCCAGCAGTGAAGAACGATCAAGGAACACTGAAGCTTTCTTT	CASSEERSRNTEAFF
TRBV7-9	.	.	TRBJ1-2	TGTGCCAGCAGCCAGGGCCGACAGGGCTACACCTTC	CASSQGRQGYTF
TRBV27	.	TRBD1	TRBJ1-2	TGTGCCAGCAGACCGACAGGGGGCGGGGGCTACACCTTC	CASRPTGGGGYTF
TRBV5-4	.	TRBD2	TRBJ2-1	TGTGCCAGCAGCTATACTAGCGGTGGGAATGAGCAGTTCTTC	CASSYTSGGNEQFF
TRBV10-3	.	.	TRBJ2-1	TGTGCCATCAGTGAGTCACCGCCGACAGACAATGAGCAGTTCTTC	CAISESPPTDNEQFF
TRBV6-1	.	TRBD2	TRBJ2-7	TGTGCCAGCAGTGACCCCCGGGCTAGCGGGAGATACGAGCAGTACTTC	CASSDPRASGRYEQYF
TRBV7-6	few	TRBD1	TRBJ1-1	TGTGCCAGCAGCAAGGGGACAGCGAACACTGAAGCTTTCTTT	CASSKGTANTEAFF
TRBV30	.	.	TRBJ1-2	TGTGCCTGGAGTGTCCCCCCGACAGGCATCTATGGCTACACCTTC	CAWSVPPTGIYGYTF
TRBV2	.	.	TRBJ1-1	TGTGCCAGCAGCAAGATGCTAATGAACACTGAAGCTTTCTTT	CASSKMLMNTEAFF